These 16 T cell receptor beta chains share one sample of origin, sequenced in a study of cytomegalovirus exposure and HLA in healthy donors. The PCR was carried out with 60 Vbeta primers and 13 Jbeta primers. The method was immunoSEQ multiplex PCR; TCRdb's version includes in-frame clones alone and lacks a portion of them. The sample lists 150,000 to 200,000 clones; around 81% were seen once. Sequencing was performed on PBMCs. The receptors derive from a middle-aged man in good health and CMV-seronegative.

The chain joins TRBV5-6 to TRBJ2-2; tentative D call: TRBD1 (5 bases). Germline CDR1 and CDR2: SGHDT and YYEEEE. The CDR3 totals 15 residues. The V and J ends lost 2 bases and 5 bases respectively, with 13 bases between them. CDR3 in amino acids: CASSLPQGYTGELFF. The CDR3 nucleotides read TGTGCCAGCAGCTTACCGCAGGGCTATACCGGGGAGCTGTTTTTT.

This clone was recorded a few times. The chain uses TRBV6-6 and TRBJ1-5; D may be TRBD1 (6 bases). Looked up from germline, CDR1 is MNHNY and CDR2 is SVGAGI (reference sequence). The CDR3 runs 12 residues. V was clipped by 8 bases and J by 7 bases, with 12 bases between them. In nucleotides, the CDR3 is TGTGCCAGCCGTACAGGGTGGCAGCCCCAGCATTTT. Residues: CASRTGWQPQHF.

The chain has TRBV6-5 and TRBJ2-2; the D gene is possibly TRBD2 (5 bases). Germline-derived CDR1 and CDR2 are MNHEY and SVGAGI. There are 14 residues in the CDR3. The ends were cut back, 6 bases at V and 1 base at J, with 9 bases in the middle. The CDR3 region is CASRLGLNTGELFF. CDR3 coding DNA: TGTGCCAGCAGATTAGGACTGAACACCGGGGAGCTGTTTTTT.

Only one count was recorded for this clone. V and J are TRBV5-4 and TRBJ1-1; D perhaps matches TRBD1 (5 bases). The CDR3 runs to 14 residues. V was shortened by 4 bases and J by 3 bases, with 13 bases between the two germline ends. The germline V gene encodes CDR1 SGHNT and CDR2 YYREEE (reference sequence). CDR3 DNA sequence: TGTGCCAGCAGCCAACAGGCGGAGTACACTGAAGCTTTCTTT. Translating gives CASSQQAEYTEAFF.

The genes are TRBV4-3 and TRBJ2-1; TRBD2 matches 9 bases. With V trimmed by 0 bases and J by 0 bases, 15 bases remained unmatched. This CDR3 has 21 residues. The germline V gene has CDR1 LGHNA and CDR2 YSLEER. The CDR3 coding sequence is TGCGCCAGCAGCCAAGAAGGACCAGGTAGCGGGGGCCGTGCCTCCTACAATGAGCAGTTCTTC. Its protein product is CASSQEGPGSGGRASYNEQFF.

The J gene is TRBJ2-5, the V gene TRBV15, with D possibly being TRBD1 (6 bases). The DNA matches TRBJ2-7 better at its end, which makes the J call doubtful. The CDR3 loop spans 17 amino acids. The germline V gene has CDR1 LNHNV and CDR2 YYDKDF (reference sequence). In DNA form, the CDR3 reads TGTGCCACCAGCAGGGGCCGGACCGGGACCAGGGGCTACGAGCAGTACTTC. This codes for CATSRGRTGTRGYEQYF.

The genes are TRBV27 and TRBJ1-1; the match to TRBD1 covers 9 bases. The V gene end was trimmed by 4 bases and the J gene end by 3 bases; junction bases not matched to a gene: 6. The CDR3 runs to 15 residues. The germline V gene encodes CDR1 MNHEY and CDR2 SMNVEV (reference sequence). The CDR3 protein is CASSSPGQGHTEAFF. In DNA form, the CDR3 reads TGTGCCAGCAGTTCCCCGGGACAGGGTCACACTGAAGCTTTCTTT.

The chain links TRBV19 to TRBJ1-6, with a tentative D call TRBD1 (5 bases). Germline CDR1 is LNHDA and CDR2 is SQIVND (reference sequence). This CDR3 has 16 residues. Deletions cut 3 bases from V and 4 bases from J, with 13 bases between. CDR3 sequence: CASSIKGKGYNSPLHF. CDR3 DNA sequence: TGTGCCAGTAGTATCAAGGGGAAAGGGTATAATTCACCCCTCCACTTT.

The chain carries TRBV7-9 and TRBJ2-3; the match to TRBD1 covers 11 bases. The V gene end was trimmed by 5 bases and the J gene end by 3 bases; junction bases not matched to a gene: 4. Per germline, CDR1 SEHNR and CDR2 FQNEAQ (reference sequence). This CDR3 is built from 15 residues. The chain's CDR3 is CASSADRGRTDTQYF. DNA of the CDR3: TGTGCCAGCAGCGCGGACAGGGGGCGTACAGATACGCAGTATTTT.

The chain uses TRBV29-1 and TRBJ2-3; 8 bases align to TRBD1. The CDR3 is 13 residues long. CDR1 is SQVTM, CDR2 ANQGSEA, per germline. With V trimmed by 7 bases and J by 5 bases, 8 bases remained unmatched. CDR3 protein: CSAGQGNIDTQYF. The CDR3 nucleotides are TGCAGCGCCGGACAGGGAAATATAGATACGCAGTATTTT.

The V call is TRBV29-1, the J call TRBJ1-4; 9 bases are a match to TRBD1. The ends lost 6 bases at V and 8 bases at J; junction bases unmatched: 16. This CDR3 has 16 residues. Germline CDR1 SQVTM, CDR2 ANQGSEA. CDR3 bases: TGCAGCGTCAAGCTATCTGGGACAGGGTTTGGAGAAAAACTGTTTTTT. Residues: CSVKLSGTGFGEKLFF.

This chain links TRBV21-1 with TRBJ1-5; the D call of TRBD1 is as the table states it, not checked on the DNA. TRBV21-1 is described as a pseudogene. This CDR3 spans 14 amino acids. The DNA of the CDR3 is TGTGCCAGCATCGACAGGGGGCTAGGTCAGCCCCAGCATTTT. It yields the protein CASIDRGLGQPQHF.

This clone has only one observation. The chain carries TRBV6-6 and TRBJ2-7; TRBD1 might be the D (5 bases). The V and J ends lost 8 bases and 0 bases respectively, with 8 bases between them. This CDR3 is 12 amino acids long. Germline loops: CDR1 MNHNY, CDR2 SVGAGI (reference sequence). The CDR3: CASGHGSYEQYF. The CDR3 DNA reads TGTGCCAGCGGACACGGCTCCTACGAGCAGTACTTC.

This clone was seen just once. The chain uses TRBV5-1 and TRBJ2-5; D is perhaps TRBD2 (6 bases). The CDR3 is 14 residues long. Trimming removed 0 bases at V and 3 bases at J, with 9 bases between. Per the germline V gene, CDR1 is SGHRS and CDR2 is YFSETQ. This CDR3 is CASSLGGVEETQYF. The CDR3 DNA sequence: TGCGCCAGCAGCTTGGGGGGGGTGGAAGAGACCCAGTACTTC.

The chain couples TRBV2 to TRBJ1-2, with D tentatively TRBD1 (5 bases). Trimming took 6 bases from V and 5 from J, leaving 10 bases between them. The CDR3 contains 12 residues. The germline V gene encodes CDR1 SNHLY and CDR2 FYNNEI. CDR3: CASRQAPYGYTF. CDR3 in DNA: TGTGCCAGCAGACAGGCCCCATATGGCTACACCTTC.

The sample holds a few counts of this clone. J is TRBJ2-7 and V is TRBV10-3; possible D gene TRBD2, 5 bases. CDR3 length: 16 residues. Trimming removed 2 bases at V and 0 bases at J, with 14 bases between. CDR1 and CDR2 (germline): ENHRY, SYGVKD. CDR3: CAISEARSVSSYEQYF. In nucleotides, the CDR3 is TGTGCCATCAGTGAGGCTCGTAGCGTCTCCTCCTACGAGCAGTACTTC.